One and the same sample provided the 13 T cell receptor beta chains below, sequenced in a study of control samples from healthy donors and cancer patients. TCRdb's copy holds only in-frame clones and misses some; the assay was immunoSEQ multiplex PCR. The sample has around 230,000 clones, roughly 94% seen once. The sample comprised blood. Receptors were obtained from a man aged 45-65 years in good health.

This clone turned up a few times. The V call is TRBV4-1, the J call TRBJ2-6; unclear D gene. The CDR3 runs 18 residues. CDR1 MGHRA and CDR2 YSYEKL come from the germline V gene. V gave up 0 bases and J gave up 0 bases, with 12 bases separating them. The CDR3 sequence is CASSQEQRIYSGANVLTF. Here the CDR3 DNA reads TGCGCCAGCAGCCAAGAGCAGCGAATTTACTCTGGGGCCAACGTCCTGACTTTC.

As DNA, the CDR3 is TGTGCCAGCAGAGGTTCGAGGGGAAACAATGAGCAGTTCTTC. Translation gives CASRGSRGNNEQFF. The chain carries TRBV28 and TRBJ2-1; tentatively, D is TRBD1 or TRBD2 (5 bases each). The V gene's germline CDR1 is MDHEN and CDR2 SYDVKM. The germline V and J ends were trimmed by 6 bases and 5 bases, with 14 bases remaining between them. CDR3 length: 14 amino acids.

The J gene is TRBJ2-2, the V gene TRBV5-4; no clear D gene. The CDR3 contains 15 residues. CDR1 and CDR2 (germline): SGHNT, YYREEE (reference sequence). V lost 0 bases and J 3 bases, leaving 9 bases between the germline ends. The CDR3 coding sequence is TGTGCCAGCAGCTTGGCCCCTACGGACACCGGGGAGCTGTTTTTT. Amino acids: CASSLAPTDTGELFF.

The genes are TRBV19 and TRBJ1-2, with D perhaps TRBD1 (6 bases). Germline V gene sequence: CDR1 LNHDA, CDR2 SQIVND (reference sequence). The ends were cut back, 7 bases at V and 5 bases at J, with 14 bases in the middle. The CDR3 runs 13 residues. DNA for the CDR3: TGTGCCAGTACGCCAGGGGCCTCATATGGCTACACCTTC. The encoded protein is CASTPGASYGYTF.

V and J are TRBV3-1 (or the pseudogene TRBV3-2) and TRBJ2-2; D might be TRBD1 or TRBD2, each matching 5 bases. CDR1 is LGHDT and CDR2 is YNNKEL in the germline V gene (reference sequence). The V and J ends lost 8 bases and 0 bases respectively, with 13 bases between them. The CDR3 length is 15 residues. The DNA for the CDR3 is TGTGCCAGCTCGAGAGGGGTCGCGAACACCGGGGAGCTGTTTTTT. Translation: CASSRGVANTGELFF.

This rearrangement joins TRBV12-5 to TRBJ2-1; 10 nucleotides agree with TRBD1. The ends lost 6 bases at V and 7 bases at J; junction bases unmatched: 6. CDR1 is LGHNT, CDR2 FRNRAP, per germline. The length of the CDR3 is 14 residues. The CDR3 sequence is CASGGQGSSNEQFF. For the CDR3, the DNA is TGTGCTAGTGGGGGACAGGGGTCCTCTAATGAGCAGTTCTTC.

V is TRBV3-1 (or the pseudogene TRBV3-2) and J is TRBJ1-2; 11 nucleotides align to TRBD1. V dropped 3 bases and J dropped 8; count of bases not matched to a gene: 5. Germline V gene sequence: CDR1 LGHDT, CDR2 YNNKEL (reference sequence). This CDR3 has 14 amino acids. This CDR3 reads CASSQGTGGGGYTF. Here the CDR3 DNA reads TGTGCCAGCAGCCAGGGGACAGGGGGTGGCGGCTACACCTTC.

The chain recombines TRBV20-1 with TRBJ1-2; tentatively, D is TRBD1 (6 bases). The V end lost 5 bases, the J end lost 8 bases, and 12 bases lay between the germline ends. From germline, CDR1 is DFQATT and CDR2 SNEGSKA (reference sequence). This CDR3 region has 11 residues. In DNA, the CDR3 is TGCAGTGCTCTGACAGGTCGCGGCTACACCTTC. It codes for CSALTGRGYTF.

The J gene is TRBJ2-3, the V gene TRBV28; D gene uncertain. Germline V gene lookup returns CDR1 MDHEN and CDR2 SYDVKM. This CDR3 region has 10 residues. The V end lost 11 bases, the J end lost 5 bases, and 8 bases lay between the germline ends. The CDR3 protein is CAASRDTQYF. The DNA of the CDR3 is TGTGCCGCCTCCCGAGATACGCAGTATTTT. The variable domain in full, completed from reference TRBV28 and TRBJ2-3, reads DVKVTQSSRYLVKRTGEKVFLECVQDMDHENMFWYRQDPGLGLRLIYFSYDVKMKEKGDIPEGYSVSREKKERFSLILESASTNQTSMYLCAASRDTQYFGPGTRLTVL.

The chain links TRBV2 to TRBJ1-2; 7 nucleotides agree with TRBD1. In germline, CDR1 is SNHLY, CDR2 FYNNEI. CDR3 length: 14 residues. Trimming cost V 9 bases and J 1 base; bases outside gene matches: 8. DNA of the CDR3: TGTGCCAGTACGCAGGGGGGCTTTAACTATGGCTACACCTTC. Translating it yields CASTQGGFNYGYTF.

This rearrangement joins TRBV19 to TRBJ2-3; D uncertain. Germline values: CDR1 LNHDA, CDR2 SQIVND (reference sequence). CDR3 size: 13 residues. Trimming shortened V by 7 bases and J by 5 bases, and 13 bases separated the two germline ends. The CDR3, as DNA: TGTGCCAGTACCCATCCATCGGAAGATACGCAGTATTTT. It yields the protein CASTHPSEDTQYF.

The J gene is TRBJ1-4, the V gene TRBV19; the D gene is possibly TRBD1 (6 bases). Germline lookup yields CDR1 LNHDA and CDR2 SQIVND (reference sequence). This CDR3 region has 13 residues. V lost 5 bases and J 5 bases, leaving 9 bases between the germline ends. CDR3 coding DNA: TGTGCCAGTAGTTGGACAGTCAATGAAAAACTGTTTTTT. This translates into CASSWTVNEKLFF.

Here the CDR3 reads CASSPRDRGGDTQYF. The DNA for the CDR3 is TGTGCCAGTAGTCCCCGGGACAGGGGTGGAGATACGCAGTATTTT. The chain uses TRBV19 and TRBJ2-3; 10 nucleotides match TRBD1. The J segment lost 5 bases and the V segment lost 5 bases, leaving 7 bases of the junction unmatched. The CDR3 runs to 15 residues. Germline-derived CDR1 and CDR2 are LNHDA and SQIVND (reference sequence).